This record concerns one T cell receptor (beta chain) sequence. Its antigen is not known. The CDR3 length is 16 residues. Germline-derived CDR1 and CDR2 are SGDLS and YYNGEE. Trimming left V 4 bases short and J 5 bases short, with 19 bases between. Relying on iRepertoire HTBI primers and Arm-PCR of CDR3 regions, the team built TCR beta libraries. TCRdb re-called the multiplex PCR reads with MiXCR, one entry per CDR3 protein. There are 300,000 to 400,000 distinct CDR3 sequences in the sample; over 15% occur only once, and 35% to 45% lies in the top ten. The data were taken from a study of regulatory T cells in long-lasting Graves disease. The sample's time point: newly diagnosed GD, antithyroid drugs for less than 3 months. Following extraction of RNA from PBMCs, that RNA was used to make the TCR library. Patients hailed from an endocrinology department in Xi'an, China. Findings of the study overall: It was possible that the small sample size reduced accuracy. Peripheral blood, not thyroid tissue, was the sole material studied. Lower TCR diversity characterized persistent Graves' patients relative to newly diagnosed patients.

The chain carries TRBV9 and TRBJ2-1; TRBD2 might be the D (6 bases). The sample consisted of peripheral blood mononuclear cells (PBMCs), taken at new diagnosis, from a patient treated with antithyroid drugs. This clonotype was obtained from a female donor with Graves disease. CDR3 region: CASSMGGGNRNNEQFF. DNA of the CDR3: TGTGCCAGCAGCATGGGGGGAGGAAACAGAAACAATGAGCAGTTCTTC.